The 3 T cell receptor beta chains in this list originate from one sample, sequenced in a study of T cells after yellow fever vaccination. TCRdb used MiXCR to reprocess the 5' RACE reads, holding one entry per CDR3 protein. This table has roughly 310,000 distinct CDR3 sequences, 8.7% appearing once. The sequences come from PBMCs, collected on the day of the first yellow fever vaccination. These TCRs come from a young man who received the YFV17D yellow fever vaccine.

This chain connects TRBV18 to TRBJ1-5, with D unresolved. CDR3 length equals 13 residues. Germline values: CDR1 KGHSH, CDR2 LQKENI. The V gene lost 3 bases and the J gene lost 4 bases, with 7 bases spanning the gap. The CDR3 loop is CASSPSNNQPQHF. CDR3 sequence (DNA): TGTGCCAGCTCACCGTCTAATAATCAGCCCCAGCATTTT. Supplemented by reference TRBV18 and TRBJ1-5, the full variable domain reads NAGVMQNPRHLVRRRGQEARLRCSPMKGHSHVYWYRQLPEEGLKFMVYLQKENIIDESGMPKERFSAEFPKEGPSILRIQQVVRGDSAAYFCASSPSNNQPQHFGDGTRLSIL.

This clonotype occurred many times. The rearrangement links TRBV6-4 to TRBJ2-5, with TRBD1 identical over 12 bases. With V trimmed by 3 bases and J by 4 bases, 3 bases remained unmatched. Germline assignment: CDR1 MRHNA and CDR2 SNTAGT. This CDR3 comprises 15 residues. The CDR3 DNA reads TGTGCCAGCAGTGATGGGACAGGGGGCCGAGAGACCCAGTACTTC. Translated: CASSDGTGGRETQYF.

The chain uses TRBV5-1 and TRBJ2-2; D is uncertain. Trimming removed 5 bases from V and 0 bases from J, with 11 bases in between. Germline values: CDR1 SGHRS, CDR2 YFSETQ. This CDR3 comprises 15 residues. The CDR3 region is CASRVGVSNTGELFF. As DNA, the CDR3 is TGCGCCAGCAGAGTGGGCGTATCGAACACCGGGGAGCTGTTTTTT.